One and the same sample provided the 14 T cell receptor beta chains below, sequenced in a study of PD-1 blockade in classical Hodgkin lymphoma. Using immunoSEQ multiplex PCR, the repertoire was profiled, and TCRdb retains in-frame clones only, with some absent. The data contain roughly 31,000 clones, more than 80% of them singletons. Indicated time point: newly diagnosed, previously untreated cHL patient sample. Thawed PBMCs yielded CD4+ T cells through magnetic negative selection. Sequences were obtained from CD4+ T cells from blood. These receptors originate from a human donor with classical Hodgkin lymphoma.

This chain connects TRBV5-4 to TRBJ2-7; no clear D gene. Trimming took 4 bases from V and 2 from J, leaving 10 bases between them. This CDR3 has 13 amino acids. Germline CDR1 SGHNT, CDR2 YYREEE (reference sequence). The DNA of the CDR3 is TGTGCCAGCAGCGGCCCGGGTGCCTACGAGCAGTACTTC. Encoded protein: CASSGPGAYEQYF.

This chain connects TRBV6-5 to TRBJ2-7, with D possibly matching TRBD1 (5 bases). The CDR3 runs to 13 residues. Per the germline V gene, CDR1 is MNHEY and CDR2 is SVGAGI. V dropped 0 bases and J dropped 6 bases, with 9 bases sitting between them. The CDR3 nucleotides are TGTGCCAGCAGTTACTCTAGGGGTTCCGAGCAGTACTTC. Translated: CASSYSRGSEQYF.

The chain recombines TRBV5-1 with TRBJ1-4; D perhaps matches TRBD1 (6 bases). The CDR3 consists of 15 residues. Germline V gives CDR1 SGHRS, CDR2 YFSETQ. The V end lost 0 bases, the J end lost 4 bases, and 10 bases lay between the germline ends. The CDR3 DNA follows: TGCGCCAGCAGCTTGGCGGGACAAAATAATGAAAAACTGTTTTTT. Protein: CASSLAGQNNEKLFF.

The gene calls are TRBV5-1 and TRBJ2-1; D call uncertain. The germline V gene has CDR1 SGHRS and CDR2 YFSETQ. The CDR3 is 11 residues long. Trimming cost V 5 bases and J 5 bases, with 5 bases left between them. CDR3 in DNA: TGCGCCAGCAGTTTCGACAATGAGCAGTTCTTC. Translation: CASSFDNEQFF.

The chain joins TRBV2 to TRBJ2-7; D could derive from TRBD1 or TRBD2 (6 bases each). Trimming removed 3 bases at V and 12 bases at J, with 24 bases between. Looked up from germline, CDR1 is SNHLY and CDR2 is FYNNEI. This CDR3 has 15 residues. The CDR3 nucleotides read TGTGCCAGCAGTGACCATGCGGGACATACCTCCGGGCGGTACTTC. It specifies CASSDHAGHTSGRYF.

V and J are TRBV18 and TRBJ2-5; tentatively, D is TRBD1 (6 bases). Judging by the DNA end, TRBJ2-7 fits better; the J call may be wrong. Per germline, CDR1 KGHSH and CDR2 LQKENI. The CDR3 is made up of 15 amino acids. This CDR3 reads CASSELGHMEAEQYF. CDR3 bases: TGTGCCAGCTCGGAATTGGGACATATGGAGGCCGAGCAGTACTTC.

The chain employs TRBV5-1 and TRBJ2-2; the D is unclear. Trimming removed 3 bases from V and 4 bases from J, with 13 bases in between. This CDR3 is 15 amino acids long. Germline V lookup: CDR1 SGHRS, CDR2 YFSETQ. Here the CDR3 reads CASSSNPAGTGELFF. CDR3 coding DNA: TGCGCCAGCAGCTCTAACCCCGCCGGCACCGGGGAGCTGTTTTTT.

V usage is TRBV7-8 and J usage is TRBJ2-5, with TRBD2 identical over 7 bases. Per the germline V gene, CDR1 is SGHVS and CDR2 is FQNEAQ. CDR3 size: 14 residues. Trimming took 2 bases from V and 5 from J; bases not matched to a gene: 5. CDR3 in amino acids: CASSLRGEGETQYF. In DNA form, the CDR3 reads TGTGCCAGCAGCTTACGGGGGGAGGGGGAGACCCAGTACTTC.

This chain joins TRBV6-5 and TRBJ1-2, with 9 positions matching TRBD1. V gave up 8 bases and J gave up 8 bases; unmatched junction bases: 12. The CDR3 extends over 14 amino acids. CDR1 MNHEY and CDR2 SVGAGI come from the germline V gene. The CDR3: CASSPDRGIYGYTF. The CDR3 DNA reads TGTGCCAGCTCTCCGGACAGGGGTATTTACGGCTACACCTTC.

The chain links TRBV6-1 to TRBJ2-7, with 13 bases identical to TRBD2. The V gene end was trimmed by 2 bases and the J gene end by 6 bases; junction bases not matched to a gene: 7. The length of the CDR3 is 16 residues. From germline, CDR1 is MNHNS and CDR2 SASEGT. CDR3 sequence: CASSEFRTSGSGEQYF. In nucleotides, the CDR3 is TGTGCCAGCAGTGAATTCCGGACTAGCGGGAGCGGCGAGCAGTACTTC.

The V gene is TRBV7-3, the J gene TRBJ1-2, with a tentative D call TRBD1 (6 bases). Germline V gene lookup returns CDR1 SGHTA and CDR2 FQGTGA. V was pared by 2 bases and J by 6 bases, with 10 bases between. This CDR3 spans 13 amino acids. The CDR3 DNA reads TGTGCCAGCAGCTTAGGGGGGGCGGATGGCTACACCTTC. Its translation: CASSLGGADGYTF. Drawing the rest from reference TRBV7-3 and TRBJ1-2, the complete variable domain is GAGVSQTPSNKVTEKGKYVELRCDPISGHTALYWYRQSLGQGPEFLIYFQGTGAADDSGLPNDRFFAVRPEGSVSTLKIQRTERGDSAVYLCASSLGGADGYTFGSGTRLTVV.

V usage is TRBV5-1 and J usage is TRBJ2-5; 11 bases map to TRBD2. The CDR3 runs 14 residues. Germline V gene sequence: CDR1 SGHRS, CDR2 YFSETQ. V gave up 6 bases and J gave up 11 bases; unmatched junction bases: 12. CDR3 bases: TGCGCCAGCAACCCGACTAGCGGGATGGGGGAGCAGTACTTC. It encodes CASNPTSGMGEQYF.

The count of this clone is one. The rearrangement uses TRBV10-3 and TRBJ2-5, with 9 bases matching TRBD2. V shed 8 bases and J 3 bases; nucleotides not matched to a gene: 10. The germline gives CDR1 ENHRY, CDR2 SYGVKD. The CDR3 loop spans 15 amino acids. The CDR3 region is CAIRNVAGEKETQYF. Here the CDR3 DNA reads TGTGCCATCCGTAACGTAGCGGGAGAGAAAGAGACCCAGTACTTC.

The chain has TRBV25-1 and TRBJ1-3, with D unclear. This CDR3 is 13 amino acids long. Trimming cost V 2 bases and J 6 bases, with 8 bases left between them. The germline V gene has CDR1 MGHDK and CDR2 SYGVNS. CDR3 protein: CASSEQRPNTIYF. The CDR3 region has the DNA TGTGCCAGCAGTGAACAGCGACCAAACACCATATATTTT.